The following is a TCR beta chain sequence with its context. No antigen is known for it. This record comes from a study of T-cell reconstitution after alpha-beta-depleted transplantation in children. The library targeted TCRbeta and was prepared with unique molecular identifiers. TCRdb itself ran the PCR reads through MiXCR, one entry per CDR3 protein. This sample yields 700,000 or so distinct CDR3 sequences, of which about an eighth are seen a single time; around 0.79% belongs to the top ten. Overall study results and limits: After one year, T-cell counts and TCRbeta diversity mostly came from new T cells.

Germline V gives CDR1 MRHNA, CDR2 SNTAGT. V trimming: 11 bases; J trimming: 0 bases; junction bases outside the gene matches: 3. The CDR3 is made up of 14 amino acids. This material consisted of PBMCs, taken before TCRalphabeta/CD19-depleted stem cell transplant. V gene TRBV6-4 combines with J gene TRBJ1-3, with 11 bases fitting TRBD1. The origin of this receptor is a girl aged 2-15 years with congenital amegakaryocytic thrombocytopenia, due to receive a stem cell transplant. The CDR3 region has the DNA TGTGCCGGGACAGGGGGGAACTCTGGAAACACCATATATTTT. This gives the protein CAGTGGNSGNTIYF.